This TCR beta chain was identified in a study of OX40 agonist ivuxolimab in advanced cancers. Study-level background: The costimulatory receptor OX40 (CD134) was targeted by ivuxolimab, a fully human IgG2 agonistic monoclonal antibody. Among the roughly 54 dose-escalation patients, 19 had hepatocellular carcinoma, roughly 15 melanoma, 9 renal cell carcinoma and 9 head and neck cancer. The purpose of peripheral TCRbeta sequencing was to test whether ivuxolimab changed TCR sequence diversity and led to clonal T-cell expansion. The paper covers the monotherapy dose-escalation part of the phase I ivuxolimab trial, which included N of about 50 patients. Intravenous ivuxolimab was administered to patients every 2 weeks at six dose levels: 0.01, 0.1, 0.3, 1.5, 3 and 10 mg/kg. In the dose-escalation cohort, around four fifths of patients were male, and the mean age was approximately 60 years with a range of roughly 23 to 79. Partial responses occurred in three dose-escalation patients, of whom one had hepatocellular carcinoma and two had cutaneous melanoma. Prior anti-PD-1, anti-PD-L1 or anti-CTLA-4 therapy was permitted, and checkpoint inhibitors had been received by about 37% of dose-escalation patients. Broader findings and caveats from the paper: After ivuxolimab, more expanded clones were found on average in CD8+ T cells than in CD4+ T cells. The antigen specificity of the clonally expanded peripheral T cells was not determined. Partial responders in the 0.1-3.0 mg/kg groups had among the lowest normalized peripheral clonal expansion, especially among CD8+ T cells. Low levels of normalized T-cell clonal expansion were also seen in some nonresponding patients. At doses of 0.1 to 3.0 mg/kg, clonal expansion of both CD4+ and CD8+ blood T cells was observed from baseline to week 6.

As to this clone: Its specific antigen is unknown. No qualities accompany the bases; no much larger clone lies one base away.

From cysteine to phenylalanine, the CDR3 is 19 amino acids long. The read is trimmed to its CDR3 DNA, 57 bases read in frame from base 1. Germline trimming amounts to 3 bases on V and 2 bases on J, with 10 as the count of junction bases outside the gene matches. Sequences SQVTM (CDR1) and ANQGSEA (CDR2) are obtained from the germline V gene. For sequencing of the TCRbeta CDR3 region, genomic DNA was extracted from the sorted cells. TCRbeta CDR3 regions were sequenced using the immunoSEQ Assay. In its TCRdb copy, this immuneACCESS table keeps in-frame sequences only and misses some clones. Where compared with another copy, unresolved V genes explain less than half of these, and the others have no known cause. The sample has about 80,000 clones on record, roughly 84% of them singletons. 6.2% of the sample goes to the ten largest clones. Patients with a history of autoimmune disease or receiving systemic immunosuppression were excluded from the trial. Peripheral blood for TCR sequencing was collected from all dose cohorts at baseline, on cycle 4 day 1, and on cycle 7 day 1. Samples were obtained from an open-label, multicenter, first-in-human phase I dose-escalation trial of ivuxolimab. Adults with locally advanced or metastatic melanoma, renal cell carcinoma, hepatocellular carcinoma or head and neck squamous cell carcinoma were enrolled in the trial. Before TCR sequencing, CD4+ T cells and CD8+ T cells were sorted from peripheral blood as separate populations.

The origin of this receptor is an adult with an advanced solid tumor such as melanoma, head and neck, liver or kidney cancer. The chain employs TRBV29-1 and TRBJ2-2; 15 of the junction bases match TRBD2. Sequencing was performed on CD4+ or CD8+ T cells sorted from blood, taken in a trial of the OX40 agonist ivuxolimab. The nucleotide sequence reads as follows: TGCAGCGTTGAGCCTTACGGGACTAGCGGGGGGCCCAACACCGGGGAGCTGTTTTTT. This codes for CSVEPYGTSGGPNTGELFF.